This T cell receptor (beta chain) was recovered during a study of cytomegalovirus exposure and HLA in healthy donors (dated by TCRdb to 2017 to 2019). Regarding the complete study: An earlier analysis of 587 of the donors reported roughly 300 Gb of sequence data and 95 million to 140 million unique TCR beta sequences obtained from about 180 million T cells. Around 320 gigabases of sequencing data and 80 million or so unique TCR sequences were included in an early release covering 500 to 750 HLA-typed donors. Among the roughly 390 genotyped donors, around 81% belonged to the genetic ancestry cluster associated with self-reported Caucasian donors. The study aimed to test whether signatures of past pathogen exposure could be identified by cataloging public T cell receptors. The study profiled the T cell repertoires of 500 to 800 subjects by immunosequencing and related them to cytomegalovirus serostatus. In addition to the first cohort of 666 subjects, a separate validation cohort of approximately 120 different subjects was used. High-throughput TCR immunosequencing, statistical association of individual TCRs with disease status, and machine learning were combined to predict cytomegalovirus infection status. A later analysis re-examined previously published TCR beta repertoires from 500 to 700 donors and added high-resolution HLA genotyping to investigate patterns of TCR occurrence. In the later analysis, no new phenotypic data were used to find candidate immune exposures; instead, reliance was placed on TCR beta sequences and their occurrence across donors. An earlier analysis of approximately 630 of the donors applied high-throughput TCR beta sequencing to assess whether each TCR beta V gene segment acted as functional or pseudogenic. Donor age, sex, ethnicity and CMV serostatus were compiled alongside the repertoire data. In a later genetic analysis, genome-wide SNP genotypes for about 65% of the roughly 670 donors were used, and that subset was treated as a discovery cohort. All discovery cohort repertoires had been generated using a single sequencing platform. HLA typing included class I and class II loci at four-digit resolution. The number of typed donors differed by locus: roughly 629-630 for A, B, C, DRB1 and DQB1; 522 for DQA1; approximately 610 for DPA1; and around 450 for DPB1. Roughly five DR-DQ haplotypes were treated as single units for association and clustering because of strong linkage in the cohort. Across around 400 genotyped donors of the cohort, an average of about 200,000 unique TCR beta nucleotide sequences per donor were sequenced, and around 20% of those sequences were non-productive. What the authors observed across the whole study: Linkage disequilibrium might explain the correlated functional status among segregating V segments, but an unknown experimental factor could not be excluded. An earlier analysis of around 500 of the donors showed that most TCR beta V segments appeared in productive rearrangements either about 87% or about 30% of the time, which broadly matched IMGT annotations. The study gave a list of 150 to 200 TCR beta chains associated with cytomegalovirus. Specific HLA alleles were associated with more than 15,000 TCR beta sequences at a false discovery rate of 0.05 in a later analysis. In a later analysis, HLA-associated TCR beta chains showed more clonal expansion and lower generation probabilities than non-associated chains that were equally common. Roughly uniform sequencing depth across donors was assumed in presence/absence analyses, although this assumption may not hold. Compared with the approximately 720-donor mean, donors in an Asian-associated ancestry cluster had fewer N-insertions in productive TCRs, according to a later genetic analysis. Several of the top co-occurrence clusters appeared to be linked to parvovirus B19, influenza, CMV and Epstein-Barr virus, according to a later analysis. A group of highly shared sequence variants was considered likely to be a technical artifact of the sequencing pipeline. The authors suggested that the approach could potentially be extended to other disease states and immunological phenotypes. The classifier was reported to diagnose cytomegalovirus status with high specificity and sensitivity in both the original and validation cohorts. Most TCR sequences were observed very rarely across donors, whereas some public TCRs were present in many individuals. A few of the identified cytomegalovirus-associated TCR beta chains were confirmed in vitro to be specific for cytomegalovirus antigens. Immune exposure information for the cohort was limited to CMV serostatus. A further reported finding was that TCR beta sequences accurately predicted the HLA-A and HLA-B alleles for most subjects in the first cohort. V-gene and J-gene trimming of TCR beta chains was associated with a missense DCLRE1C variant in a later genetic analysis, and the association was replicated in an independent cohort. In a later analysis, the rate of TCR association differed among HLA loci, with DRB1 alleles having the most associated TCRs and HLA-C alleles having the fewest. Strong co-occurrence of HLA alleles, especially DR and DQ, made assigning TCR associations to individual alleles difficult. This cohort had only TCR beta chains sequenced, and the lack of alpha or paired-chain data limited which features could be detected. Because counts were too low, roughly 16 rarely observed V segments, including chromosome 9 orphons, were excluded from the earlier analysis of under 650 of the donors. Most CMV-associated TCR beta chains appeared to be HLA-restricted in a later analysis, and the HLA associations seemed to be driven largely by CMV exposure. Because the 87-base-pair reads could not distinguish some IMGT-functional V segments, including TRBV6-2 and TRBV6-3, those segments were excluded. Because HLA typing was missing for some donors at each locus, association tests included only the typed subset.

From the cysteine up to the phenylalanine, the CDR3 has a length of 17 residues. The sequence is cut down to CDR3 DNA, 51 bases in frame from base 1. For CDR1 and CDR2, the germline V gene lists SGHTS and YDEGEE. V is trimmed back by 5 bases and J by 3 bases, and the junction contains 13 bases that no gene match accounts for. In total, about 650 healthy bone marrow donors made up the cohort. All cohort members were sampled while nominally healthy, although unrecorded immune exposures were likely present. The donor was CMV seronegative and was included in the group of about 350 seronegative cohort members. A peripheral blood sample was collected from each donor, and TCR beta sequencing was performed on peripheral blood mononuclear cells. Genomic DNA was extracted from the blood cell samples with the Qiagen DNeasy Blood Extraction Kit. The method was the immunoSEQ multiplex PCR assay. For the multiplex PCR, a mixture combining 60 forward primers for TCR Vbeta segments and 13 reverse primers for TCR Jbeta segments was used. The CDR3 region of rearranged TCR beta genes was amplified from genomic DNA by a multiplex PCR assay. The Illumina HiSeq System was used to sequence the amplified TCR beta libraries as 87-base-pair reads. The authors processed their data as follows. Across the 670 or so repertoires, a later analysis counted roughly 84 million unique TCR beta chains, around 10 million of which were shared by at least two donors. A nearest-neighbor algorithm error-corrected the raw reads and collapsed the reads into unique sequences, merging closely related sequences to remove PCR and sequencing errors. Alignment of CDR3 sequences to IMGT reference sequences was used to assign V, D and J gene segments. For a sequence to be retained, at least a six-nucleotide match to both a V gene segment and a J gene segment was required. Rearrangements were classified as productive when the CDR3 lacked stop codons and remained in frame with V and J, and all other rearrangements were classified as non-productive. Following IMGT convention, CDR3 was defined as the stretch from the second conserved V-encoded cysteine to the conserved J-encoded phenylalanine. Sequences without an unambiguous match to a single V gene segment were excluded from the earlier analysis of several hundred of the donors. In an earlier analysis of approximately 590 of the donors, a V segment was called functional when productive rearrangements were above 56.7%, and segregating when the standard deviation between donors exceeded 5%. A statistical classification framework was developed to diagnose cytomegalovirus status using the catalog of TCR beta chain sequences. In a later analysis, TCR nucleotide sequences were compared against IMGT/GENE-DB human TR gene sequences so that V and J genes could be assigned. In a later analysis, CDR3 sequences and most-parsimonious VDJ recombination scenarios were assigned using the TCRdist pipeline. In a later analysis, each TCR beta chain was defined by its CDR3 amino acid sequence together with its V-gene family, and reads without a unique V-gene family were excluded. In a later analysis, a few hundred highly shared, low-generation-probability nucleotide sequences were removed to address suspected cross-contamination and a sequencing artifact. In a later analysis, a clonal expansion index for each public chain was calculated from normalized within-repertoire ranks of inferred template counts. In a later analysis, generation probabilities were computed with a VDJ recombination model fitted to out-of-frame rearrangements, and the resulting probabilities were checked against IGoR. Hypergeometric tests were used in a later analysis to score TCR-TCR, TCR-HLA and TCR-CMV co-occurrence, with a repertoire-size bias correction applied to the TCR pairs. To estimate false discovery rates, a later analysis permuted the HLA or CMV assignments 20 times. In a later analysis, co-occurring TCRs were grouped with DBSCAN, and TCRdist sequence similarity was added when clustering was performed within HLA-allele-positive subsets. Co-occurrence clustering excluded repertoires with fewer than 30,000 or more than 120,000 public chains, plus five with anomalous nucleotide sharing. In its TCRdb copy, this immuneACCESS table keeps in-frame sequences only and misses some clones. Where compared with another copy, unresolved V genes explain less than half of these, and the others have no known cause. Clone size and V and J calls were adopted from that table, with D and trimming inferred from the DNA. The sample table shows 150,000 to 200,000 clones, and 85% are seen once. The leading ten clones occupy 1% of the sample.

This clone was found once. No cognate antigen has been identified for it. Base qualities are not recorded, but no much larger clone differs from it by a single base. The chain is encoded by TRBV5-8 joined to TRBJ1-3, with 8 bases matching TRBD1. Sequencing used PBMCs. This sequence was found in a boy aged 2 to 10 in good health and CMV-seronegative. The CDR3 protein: CASRTGTGITRGNTIYF. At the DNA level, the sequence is TGTGCCAGCAGAACCGGGACAGGCATTACGCGTGGAAACACCATATATTTT.